Listed below are T cell receptor beta chains from one sample, sequenced in a study of CD8 T cells in ankylosing spondylitis. Using its own MiXCR run on the 5' RACE reads, TCRdb lists one record per CDR3 protein. The sample lists 800,000 to 900,000 distinct CDR3 sequences, about an eighth occurring once. The sample taken for sequencing was blood, either unsorted or a sorted T cell fraction (not recorded which). These receptors were taken from a male donor with ankylosing spondylitis. The CDR3 runs from the conserved cysteine through the conserved F or W. Size is stated for part of the rows, as once, few or many counts, or as a class when the clone is expanded.

abundance	v_gene	j_gene	CDR3aa
.	TRBV6-1	TRBJ1-5	CASSQARQIYSNQPQHF
few	TRBV7-2	TRBJ1-5	CASSSGSGHQPQHF
many	TRBV9	TRBJ1-4	CASSVDGGEKLFF
few	TRBV28	TRBJ2-2	CASSLSGGGGELFF
.	TRBV12-3/TRBV12-4	TRBJ1-4	CASSSQGSSNEKLFF
many	TRBV7-2	TRBJ1-2	CASSLVLGTRYGYTF
few	TRBV20-1	TRBJ2-5	CSASSGFLGDQYF
few	TRBV7-9	TRBJ2-3	CASSLGYGGTDTQYF
many	TRBV6-1	TRBJ1-5	CASSLRDSQPQHF
many	TRBV7-2	TRBJ2-3	CASSFRLAGVPDTQYF
.	TRBV7-2	TRBJ2-5	CASSFNGGPETQYF
many	TRBV6-6	TRBJ1-1	CASSYSMAEAFF
few	TRBV4-3	TRBJ2-1	CASSQPGTSGYNEQFF
many	TRBV29-1	TRBJ2-5	CSVEKQGETQYF
.	TRBV7-9	TRBJ2-1	CASSIGTSGSKFF
.	TRBV7-9	TRBJ1-5	CASSSSTTDQPQHF
few	TRBV20-1	TRBJ1-1	CSARDPSGGNTEAFF